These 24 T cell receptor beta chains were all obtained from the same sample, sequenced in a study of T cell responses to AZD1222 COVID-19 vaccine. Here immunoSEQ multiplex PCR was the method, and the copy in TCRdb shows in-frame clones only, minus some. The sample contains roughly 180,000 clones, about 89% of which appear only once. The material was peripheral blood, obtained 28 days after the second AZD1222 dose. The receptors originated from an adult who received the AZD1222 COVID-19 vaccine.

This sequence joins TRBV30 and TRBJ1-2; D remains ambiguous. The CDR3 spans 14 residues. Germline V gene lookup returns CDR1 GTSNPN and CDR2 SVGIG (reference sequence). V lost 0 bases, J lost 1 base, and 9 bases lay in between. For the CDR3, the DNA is TGTGCCTGGAGTGTACCCAGGTTTAACTATGGCTACACCTTC. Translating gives CAWSVPRFNYGYTF.

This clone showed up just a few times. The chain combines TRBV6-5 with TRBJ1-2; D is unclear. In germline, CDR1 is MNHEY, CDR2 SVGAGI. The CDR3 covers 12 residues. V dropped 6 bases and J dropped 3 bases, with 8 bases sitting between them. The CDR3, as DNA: TGTGCCAGCAGCCGGCGCGACTATGGCTACACCTTC. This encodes CASSRRDYGYTF.

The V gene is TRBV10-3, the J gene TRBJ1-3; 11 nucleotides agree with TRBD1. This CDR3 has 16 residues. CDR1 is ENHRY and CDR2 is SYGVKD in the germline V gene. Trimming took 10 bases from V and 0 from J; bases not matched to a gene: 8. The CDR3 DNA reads TGTGCCAGCCGGGACAGGGGGTGGTACTCTGGAAACACCATATATTTT. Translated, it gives CASRDRGWYSGNTIYF.

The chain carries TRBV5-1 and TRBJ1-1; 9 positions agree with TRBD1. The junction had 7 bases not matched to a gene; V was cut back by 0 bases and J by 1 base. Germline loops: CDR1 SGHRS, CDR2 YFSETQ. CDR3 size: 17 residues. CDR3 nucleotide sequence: TGCGCCAGCAGCTTGGTGCCGACAGGGGGGGCGAACACTGAAGCTTTCTTT. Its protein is CASSLVPTGGANTEAFF.

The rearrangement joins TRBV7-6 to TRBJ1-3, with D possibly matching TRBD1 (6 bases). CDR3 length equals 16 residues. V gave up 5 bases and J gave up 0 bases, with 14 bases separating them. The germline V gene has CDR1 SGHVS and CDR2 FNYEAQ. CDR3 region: CASSPSGTLSGNTIYF. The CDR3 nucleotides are TGTGCCAGCAGCCCATCCGGGACACTCTCTGGAAACACCATATATTTT.

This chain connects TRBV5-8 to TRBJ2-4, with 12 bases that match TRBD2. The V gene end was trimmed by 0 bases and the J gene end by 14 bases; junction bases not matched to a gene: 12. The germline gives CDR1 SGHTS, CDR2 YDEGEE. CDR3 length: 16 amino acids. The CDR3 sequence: CASSLGLAGGLWDEYF. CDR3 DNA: TGTGCCAGCAGCTTGGGGCTAGCGGGAGGGCTCTGGGACGAGTACTTC.

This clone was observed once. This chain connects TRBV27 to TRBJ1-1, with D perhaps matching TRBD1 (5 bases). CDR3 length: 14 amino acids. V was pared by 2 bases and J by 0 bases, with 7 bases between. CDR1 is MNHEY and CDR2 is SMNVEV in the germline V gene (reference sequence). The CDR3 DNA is TGTGCCAGCAGTTTAACAGGTTTGAACACTGAAGCTTTCTTT. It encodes CASSLTGLNTEAFF.

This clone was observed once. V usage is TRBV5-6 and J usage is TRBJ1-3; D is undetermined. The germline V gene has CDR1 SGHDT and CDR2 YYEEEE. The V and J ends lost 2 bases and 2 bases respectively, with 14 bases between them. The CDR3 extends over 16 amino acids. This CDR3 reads CASSLISRGPGNTIYF. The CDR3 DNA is TGTGCCAGCAGCTTAATTTCACGGGGTCCTGGAAACACCATATATTTT.

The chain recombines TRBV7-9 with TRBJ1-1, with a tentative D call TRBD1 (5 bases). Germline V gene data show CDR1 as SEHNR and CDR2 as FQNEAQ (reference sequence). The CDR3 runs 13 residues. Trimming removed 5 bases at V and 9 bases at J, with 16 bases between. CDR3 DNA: TGTGCCAGCAGCAACCAAGGGGAAAGGCAAGCTTTCTTT. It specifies CASSNQGERQAFF.

In nucleotides, the CDR3 is TGTGCCAGACGGGGGAATCAGCCCCAGCATTTT. Translating gives CARRGNQPQHF. The J gene is TRBJ1-5, the V gene TRBV27; a possible D gene is TRBD1 (5 bases). The V end lost 9 bases, the J end lost 4 bases, and 7 bases lay between the germline ends. CDR1 is MNHEY, CDR2 SMNVEV, per germline (reference sequence). The CDR3 has 11 residues.

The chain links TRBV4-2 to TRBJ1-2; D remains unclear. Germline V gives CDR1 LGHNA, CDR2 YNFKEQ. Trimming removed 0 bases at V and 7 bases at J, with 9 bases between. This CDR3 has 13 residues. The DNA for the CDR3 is TGTGCCAGCAGCCAAGATGAAACGGGTGGCTACACCTTC. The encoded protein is CASSQDETGGYTF.

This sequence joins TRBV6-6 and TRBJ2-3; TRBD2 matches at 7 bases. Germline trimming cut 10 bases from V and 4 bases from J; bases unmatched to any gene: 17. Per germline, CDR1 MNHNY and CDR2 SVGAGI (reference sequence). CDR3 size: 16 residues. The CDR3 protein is CATSSSSTGRADTQYF. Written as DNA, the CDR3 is TGTGCCACCTCATCCTCCTCCACGGGGAGGGCAGATACGCAGTATTTT.

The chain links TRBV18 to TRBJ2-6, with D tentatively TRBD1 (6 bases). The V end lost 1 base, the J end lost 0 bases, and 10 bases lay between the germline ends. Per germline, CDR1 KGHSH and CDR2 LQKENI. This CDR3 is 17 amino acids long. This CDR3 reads CASSPQTGFSGANVLTF. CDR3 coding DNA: TGTGCCAGCTCACCACAGACAGGTTTCTCTGGGGCCAACGTCCTGACTTTC.

The CDR3 coding sequence is TGTGCCAGCAGTTACCAACAGGGGACTAACTATGGCTACACCTTC. Amino acid sequence: CASSYQQGTNYGYTF. The gene calls are TRBV6-5 and TRBJ1-2; 7 bases are a match to TRBD1. Unmatched junction bases numbered 3, after V lost 2 bases and J lost 0 bases. This CDR3 contains 15 residues. Germline V CDR1 and CDR2: MNHEY, SVGAGI.

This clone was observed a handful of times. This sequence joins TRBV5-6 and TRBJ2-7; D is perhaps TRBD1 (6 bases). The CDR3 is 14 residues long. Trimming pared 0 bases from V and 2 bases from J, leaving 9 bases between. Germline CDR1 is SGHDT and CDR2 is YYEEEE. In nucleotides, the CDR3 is TGTGCCAGCAGCTTGGTGGGACATACCTACGAGCAGTACTTC. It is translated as CASSLVGHTYEQYF.

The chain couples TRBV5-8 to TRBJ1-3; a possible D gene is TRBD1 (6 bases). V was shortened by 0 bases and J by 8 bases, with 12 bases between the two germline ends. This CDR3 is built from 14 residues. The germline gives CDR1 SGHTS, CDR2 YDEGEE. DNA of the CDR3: TGTGCCAGCAGCTTGGATATCAGGGGCGACACCATATATTTT. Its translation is CASSLDIRGDTIYF.

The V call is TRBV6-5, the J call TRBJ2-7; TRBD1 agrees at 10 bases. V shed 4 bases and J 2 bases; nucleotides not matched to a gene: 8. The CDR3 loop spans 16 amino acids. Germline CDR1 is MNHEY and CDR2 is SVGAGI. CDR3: CASSSGTGAFAYEQYF. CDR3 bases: TGTGCCAGCAGTTCCGGGACAGGGGCCTTCGCCTACGAGCAGTACTTC.

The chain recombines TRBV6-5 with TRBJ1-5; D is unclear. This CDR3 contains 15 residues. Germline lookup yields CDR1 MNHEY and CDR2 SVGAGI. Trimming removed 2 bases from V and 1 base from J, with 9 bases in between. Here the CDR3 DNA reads TGTGCCAGCAGTTACGATTCCACAAGCAATCAGCCCCAGCATTTT. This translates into CASSYDSTSNQPQHF.

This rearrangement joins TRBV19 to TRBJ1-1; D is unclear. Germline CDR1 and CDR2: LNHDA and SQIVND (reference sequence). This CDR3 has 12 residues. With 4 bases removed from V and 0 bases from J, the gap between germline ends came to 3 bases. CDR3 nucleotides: TGTGCCAGTAGTAAACTGAACACTGAAGCTTTCTTT. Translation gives CASSKLNTEAFF.

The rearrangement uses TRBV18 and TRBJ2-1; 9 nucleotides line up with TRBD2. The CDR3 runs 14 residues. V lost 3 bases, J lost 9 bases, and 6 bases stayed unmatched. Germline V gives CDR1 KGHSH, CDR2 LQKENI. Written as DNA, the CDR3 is TGTGCCAGCTCACCGGGGCGGGGGGGCCCTGAGCAGTTCTTC. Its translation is CASSPGRGGPEQFF.

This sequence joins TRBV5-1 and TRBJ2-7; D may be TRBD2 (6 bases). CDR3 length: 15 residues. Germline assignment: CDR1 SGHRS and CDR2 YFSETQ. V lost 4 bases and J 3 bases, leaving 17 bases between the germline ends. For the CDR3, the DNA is TGCGCCAGCAGCCGAGGAGGGCTCACAAACTACGAGCAGTACTTC. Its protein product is CASSRGGLTNYEQYF.

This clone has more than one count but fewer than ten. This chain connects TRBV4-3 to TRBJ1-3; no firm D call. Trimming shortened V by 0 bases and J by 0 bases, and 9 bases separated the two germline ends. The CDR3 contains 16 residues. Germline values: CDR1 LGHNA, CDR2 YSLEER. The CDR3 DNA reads TGCGCCAGCAGCCAAGATATCGGTACCTCTGGAAACACCATATATTTT. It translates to CASSQDIGTSGNTIYF.

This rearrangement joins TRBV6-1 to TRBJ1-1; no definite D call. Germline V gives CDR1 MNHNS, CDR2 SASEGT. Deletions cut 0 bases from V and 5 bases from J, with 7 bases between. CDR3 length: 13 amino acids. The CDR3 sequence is CASSEAEGTEAFF. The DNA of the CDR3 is TGTGCCAGCAGTGAAGCGGAGGGTACTGAAGCTTTCTTT.

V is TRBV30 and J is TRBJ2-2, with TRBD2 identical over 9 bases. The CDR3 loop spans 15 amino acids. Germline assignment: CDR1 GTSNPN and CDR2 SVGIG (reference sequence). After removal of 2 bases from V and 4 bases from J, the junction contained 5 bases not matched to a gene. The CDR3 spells CAWSPGLAPTGELFF. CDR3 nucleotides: TGTGCCTGGAGTCCCGGACTAGCGCCCACCGGGGAGCTGTTTTTT. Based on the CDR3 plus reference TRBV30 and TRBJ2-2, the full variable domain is SQTIHQWPATLVQPVGSPLSLECTVEGTSNPNLYWYRQAAGRGLQLLFYSVGIGQISSEVPQNLSASRPQDRQFILSSKKLLLSDSGFYLCAWSPGLAPTGELFFGEGSRLTVL.